Each of the 19 T cell receptor beta chains below was sequenced from the same sample in a study of CD8 T cells in Susac syndrome. Reverse transcription of roughly 0.45 to 1 ug RNA was carried out with random hexamers. TCRdb redid the calling of the immunoSEQ multiplex PCR reads with MiXCR, one entry per CDR3 protein. The top ten hold over 0.08% of the sample, which has some 170,000 distinct CDR3 sequences, approximately 94% seen once. The specimen sequenced was CD4+ T cells from PBMCs. The receptors originated from a human donor in good health.

The chain is built from TRBV15 and TRBJ2-7, with 8 bases lining up with TRBD1. Germline CDR1 and CDR2: LNHNV and YYDKDF (reference sequence). The CDR3 spans 18 residues. Trimming removed 0 bases from V and 5 bases from J; junction bases left unmatched: 15. The DNA of the CDR3 is TGTGCCACCAGCAGAGATCGATCGCTAGGACAGGGAGGCGACGAGCAGTACTTC. It codes for CATSRDRSLGQGGDEQYF.

The chain combines TRBV20-1 with TRBJ2-1; 12 bases map to TRBD2. Germline assignment: CDR1 DFQATT and CDR2 SNEGSKA (reference sequence). Trimming removed 6 bases from V and 3 bases from J; junction bases left unmatched: 3. The CDR3 is 14 amino acids. The CDR3 DNA reads TGCAGTGCCGTACTAGCGGGAGGCTACAATGAGCAGTTCTTC. Its translation is CSAVLAGGYNEQFF.

The V call is TRBV25-1, the J call TRBJ2-3; 11 bases fit TRBD1. This CDR3 comprises 16 residues. CDR1 is MGHDK, CDR2 SYGVNS, per germline. The J segment lost 4 bases and the V segment lost 1 base, leaving 4 bases of the junction unmatched. The CDR3 DNA reads as TGTGCCAGCAGTGAATTGGGGGGACAGGGGGCAGATACGCAGTATTTT. It specifies CASSELGGQGADTQYF.

The chain carries TRBV30 and TRBJ1-5, with TRBD1 as a possible D gene (6 bases). CDR1 is GTSNPN and CDR2 is SVGIG in the germline V gene (reference sequence). The CDR3 spans 13 residues. The germline V and J ends were trimmed by 2 bases and 5 bases, with 10 bases remaining between them. The DNA for the CDR3 is TGTGCCTGGAGTAGGGGGAACGATCAGCCCCAGCATTTT. Its translation is CAWSRGNDQPQHF.

The V call is TRBV7-2, the J call TRBJ2-4; a weak D match, TRBD1 (5 bases). Deletions cut 5 bases from V and 0 bases from J, with 14 bases between. From germline, CDR1 is SGHTA and CDR2 FQGNSA. CDR3 length: 16 residues. CDR3: CASSPFQGLAKNIQYF. The DNA for the CDR3 is TGTGCCAGCAGCCCATTCCAGGGATTAGCCAAAAACATTCAGTACTTC.

The V call is TRBV29-1, the J call TRBJ2-2, with 8 bases identical to TRBD2. V shed 4 bases and J 5 bases; nucleotides not matched to a gene: 3. The CDR3 extends over 13 amino acids. Germline CDR1 and CDR2: SQVTM and ANQGSEA. As DNA, the CDR3 is TGCAGCGTTGGTCCTAGCGGGACCGGGGAGCTGTTTTTT. This codes for CSVGPSGTGELFF.

This sequence joins TRBV29-1 and TRBJ2-1; 10 positions match TRBD2. Germline V gene sequence: CDR1 SQVTM, CDR2 ANQGSEA. The CDR3 totals 16 residues. The V segment lost 0 bases and the J segment 2 bases; nucleotides outside the gene matches: 4. CDR3 protein: CSVEDQLAGTYNEQFF. CDR3 DNA sequence: TGCAGCGTTGAAGATCAACTAGCGGGGACCTACAATGAGCAGTTCTTC.

J is TRBJ2-6 and V is TRBV20-1; D might be TRBD1 (5 bases). The germline V and J ends were trimmed by 5 bases and 8 bases, with 13 bases remaining between them. Germline V CDR1 and CDR2: DFQATT, SNEGSKA (reference sequence). This CDR3 region has 13 residues. The CDR3 DNA is TGCAGTGCTGAGGACACCGGGCCCAACGTCCTGACTTTC. Residues: CSAEDTGPNVLTF.

This chain connects TRBV20-1 to TRBJ1-3, with D uncertain. Per the germline V gene, CDR1 is DFQATT and CDR2 is SNEGSKA (reference sequence). V dropped 0 bases and J dropped 0 bases, with 12 bases sitting between them. The CDR3 spans 16 residues. The CDR3 DNA reads TGCAGTGCTAGAGACCCGCGGGCAGGCTCTGGAAACACCATATATTTT. Amino acids: CSARDPRAGSGNTIYF.

The genes are TRBV29-1 and TRBJ1-5, with 8 bases fitting TRBD1. V lost 6 bases, J lost 3 bases, and 4 bases stayed unmatched. Germline CDR1 and CDR2: SQVTM and ANQGSEA. CDR3 length: 13 residues. DNA of the CDR3: TGCAGCGTAAGACAGGGGAACAATCAGCCCCAGCATTTT. This codes for CSVRQGNNQPQHF.

This sequence joins TRBV29-1 and TRBJ1-1; 12 positions agree with TRBD1. The CDR3 spans 14 residues. V shed 7 bases, J shed 4 bases, and the junction held 7 bases outside the gene matches. Per the germline V gene, CDR1 is SQVTM and CDR2 is ANQGSEA. The CDR3 is CSGGTGGGGTEAFF. The CDR3 region has the DNA TGCAGCGGCGGGACAGGGGGCGGTGGCACTGAAGCTTTCTTT.

The chain uses TRBV6-5 and TRBJ2-5, with D possibly being TRBD2 (5 bases). V lost 2 bases to trimming and J lost 2 bases, with 12 bases between them. The CDR3 contains 15 residues. Germline CDR1 and CDR2: MNHEY and SVGAGI. The DNA for the CDR3 is TGTGCCAGCAGTTACGGTGGAGCGGAACAAGAGACCCAGTACTTC. Translating gives CASSYGGAEQETQYF.

The genes are TRBV29-1 and TRBJ2-5; TRBD1 is a possible D gene (5 bases). Germline-derived CDR1 and CDR2 are SQVTM and ANQGSEA. There are 13 residues in the CDR3. The V and J ends lost 1 base and 5 bases respectively, with 11 bases between them. The CDR3 loop reads CSVEGGQGETQYF. As DNA, the CDR3 is TGCAGCGTTGAAGGGGGCCAAGGGGAGACCCAGTACTTC.

V gene TRBV20-1 combines with J gene TRBJ2-7; TRBD2 aligns across 11 bases. CDR1 and CDR2 (germline): DFQATT, SNEGSKA (reference sequence). V lost 5 bases and J lost 4; bases outside the gene matches: 4. The CDR3 loop spans 13 amino acids. The CDR3 is CSARLAGPYEQYF. The CDR3 region has the DNA TGCAGTGCTCGACTAGCGGGGCCTTACGAGCAGTACTTC.

The rearrangement uses TRBV7-8 and TRBJ2-5, with D maybe TRBD2 (6 bases). The CDR3 length is 14 residues. Germline CDR1 and CDR2: SGHVS and FQNEAQ. V dropped 0 bases and J dropped 3 bases, with 8 bases sitting between them. The CDR3 is CASSLAPGEETQYF. Here the CDR3 DNA reads TGTGCCAGCAGCTTAGCGCCGGGGGAAGAGACCCAGTACTTC.

The chain carries TRBV5-6 and TRBJ1-1; maybe TRBD1 (6 bases). The CDR3 consists of 16 residues. Trimming took 0 bases from V and 4 from J, leaving 16 bases between them. The germline gives CDR1 SGHDT, CDR2 YYEEEE. CDR3 loop: CASSLGVPGARTEAFF. In DNA form, the CDR3 reads TGTGCCAGCAGCTTGGGGGTACCGGGGGCGCGCACTGAAGCTTTCTTT.

V usage is TRBV7-2 and J usage is TRBJ1-2; D unresolved. V lost 5 bases and J lost 5, with 15 bases in between. This CDR3 has 14 amino acids. Per germline, CDR1 SGHTA and CDR2 FQGNSA. This CDR3 is CASSNSGRGYGYTF. CDR3 DNA: TGTGCCAGCAGCAACTCCGGACGGGGATATGGCTACACCTTC.

This chain links TRBV20-1 with TRBJ2-7; 8 nucleotides line up with TRBD2. V trimming: 3 bases; J trimming: 2 bases; junction bases outside the gene matches: 6. This CDR3 is 14 amino acids long. Germline CDR1 DFQATT, CDR2 SNEGSKA (reference sequence). This chain's CDR3 is CSARPGLGTYEQYF. Written as DNA, the CDR3 is TGCAGTGCTAGGCCGGGACTAGGGACCTACGAGCAGTACTTC.

The chain uses TRBV20-1 and TRBJ2-1; 8 nucleotides agree with TRBD2. This CDR3 has 13 amino acids. CDR1 is DFQATT and CDR2 is SNEGSKA in the germline V gene (reference sequence). The J segment lost 7 bases and the V segment lost 5 bases, leaving 7 bases of the junction unmatched. CDR3 in DNA: TGCAGTGCTCTGGGACTAGTCGGTAATGAGCAGTTCTTC. It codes for CSALGLVGNEQFF.